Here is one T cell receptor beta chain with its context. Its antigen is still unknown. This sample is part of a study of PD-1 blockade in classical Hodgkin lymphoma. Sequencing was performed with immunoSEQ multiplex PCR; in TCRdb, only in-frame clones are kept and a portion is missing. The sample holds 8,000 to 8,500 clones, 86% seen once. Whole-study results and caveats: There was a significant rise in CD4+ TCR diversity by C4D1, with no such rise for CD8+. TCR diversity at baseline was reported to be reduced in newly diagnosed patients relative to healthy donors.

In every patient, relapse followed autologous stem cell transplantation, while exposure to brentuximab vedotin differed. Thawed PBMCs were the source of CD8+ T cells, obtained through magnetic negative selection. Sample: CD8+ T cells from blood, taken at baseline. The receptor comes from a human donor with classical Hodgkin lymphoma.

The CDR3 here is CASSKQKKVKNQPQHF. The CDR3 DNA follows: TGTGCCAGCAGCAAACAAAAGAAGGTTAAAAATCAGCCCCAGCATTTT. The rearrangement joins TRBV21-1 to TRBJ1-5. TRBV21-1 is reported as a pseudogene. CDR3 length: 16 amino acids.